The clone carrying this T cell receptor beta chain has a count of ten or more. This record belongs to a study of human T cells and chemical hapten exposure. Regarding time point: pre-sensitization, week 0. Regarding treatment: therapeutic diphenylcyclopropenone sensitization with weekly scalp DPC. In every case, blood was obtained before the patch test was applied. Per germline, CDR1 MNHEY and CDR2 SVGEGT. This CDR3 spans 13 amino acids. Trimming took 5 bases from V and 3 from J, leaving 8 bases between them. Individual cDNA molecules in this library carried unique molecular identifiers. TCRdb re-called the RACE reads through MiXCR, storing one row per CDR3 protein. This sample carries approximately 370,000 distinct CDR3 sequences, around 5.5% of them seen once, and the ten largest clones take about 7.7%.

The chain carries TRBV6-2 or TRBV6-3 and TRBJ2-1, with D possibly TRBD1 on 5 matching bases. The source material was whole blood, sampled in connection with sensitization to the hapten diphenylcyclopropenone (DPC). This TCR derives from a woman aged 18-29 years with alopecia areata. Some clones in this sample may be carry-over from other donors' samples. The CDR3 DNA reads TGTGCCAGCAGTCTCCAGGGCTACAATGAGCAGTTCTTC. This sequence encodes CASSLQGYNEQFF.